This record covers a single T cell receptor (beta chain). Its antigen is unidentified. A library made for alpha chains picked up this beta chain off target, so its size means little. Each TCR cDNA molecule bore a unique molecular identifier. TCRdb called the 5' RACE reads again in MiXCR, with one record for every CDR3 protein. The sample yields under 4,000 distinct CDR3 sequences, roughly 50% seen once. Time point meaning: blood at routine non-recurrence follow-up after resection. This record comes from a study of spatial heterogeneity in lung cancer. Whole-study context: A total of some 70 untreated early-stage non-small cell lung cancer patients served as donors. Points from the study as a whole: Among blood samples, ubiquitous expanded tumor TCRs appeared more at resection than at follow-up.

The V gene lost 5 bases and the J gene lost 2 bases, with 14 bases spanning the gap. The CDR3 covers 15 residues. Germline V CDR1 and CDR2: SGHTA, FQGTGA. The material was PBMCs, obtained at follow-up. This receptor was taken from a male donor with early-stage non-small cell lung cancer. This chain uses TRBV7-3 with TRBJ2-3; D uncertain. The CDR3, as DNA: TGTGCCAGCAGCCCCGGACCATCACTCACAGATACGCAGTATTTT. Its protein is CASSPGPSLTDTQYF. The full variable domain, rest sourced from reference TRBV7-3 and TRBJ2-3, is GAGVSQTPSNKVTEKGKYVELRCDPISGHTALYWYRQSLGQGPEFLIYFQGTGAADDSGLPNDRFFAVRPEGSVSTLKIQRTERGDSAVYLCASSPGPSLTDTQYFGPGTRLTVL.